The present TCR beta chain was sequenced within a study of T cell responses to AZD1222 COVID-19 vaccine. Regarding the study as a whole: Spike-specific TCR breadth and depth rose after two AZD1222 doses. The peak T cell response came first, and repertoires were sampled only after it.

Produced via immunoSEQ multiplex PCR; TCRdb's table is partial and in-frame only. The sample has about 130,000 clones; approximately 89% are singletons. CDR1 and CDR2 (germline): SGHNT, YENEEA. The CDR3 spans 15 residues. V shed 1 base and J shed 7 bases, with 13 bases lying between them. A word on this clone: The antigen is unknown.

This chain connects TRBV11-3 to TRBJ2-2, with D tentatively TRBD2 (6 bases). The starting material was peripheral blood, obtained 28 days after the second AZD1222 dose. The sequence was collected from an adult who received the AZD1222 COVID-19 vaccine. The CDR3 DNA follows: TGTGCCAGCAGCTTAGCCGCGGCGCGGGACGGGGAGCTGTTTTTT. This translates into CASSLAAARDGELFF.